These T cell receptor beta chains were read from a single sample in a study of post-analysis software for immune sequencing data. TCRdb independently ran MiXCR on the PCR reads; one entry per CDR3 protein. This sample has about 820,000 distinct CDR3 sequences; approximately 53% occur once, and the top ten carry about 4.8%. The sequenced material came from blood. These receptors were taken from a girl aged 10-17 years with multiple sclerosis. CDR3s include the opening cysteine and the closing phenylalanine or tryptophan. D genes are given only for firm matches. Expanded clones get a size class; other rows say once, few or many, or leave the size out.

>TRBJ2-4|NA|TRBV12-3/TRBV12-4|NA
CASSPRLGWNIQYF
TGTGCCAGCAGTCCCCGTTTGGGGTGGAACATTCAGTACTTC
>TRBJ2-3|NA|TRBV7-2|NA
CASSLVPAGALDTQYF
TGTGCCAGCAGCTTAGTCCCAGCGGGCGCCCTGGATACGCAGTATTTT
>TRBJ2-6|few|TRBV4-2|TRBD1
CASSHVPTGYSGANVLTF
TGTGCCAGCAGCCACGTACCGACAGGGTACTCTGGGGCCAACGTCCTGACTTTC
>TRBJ2-5|NA|TRBV11-1|NA
CASSSTGAEETQYF
TGTGCCAGCAGCTCAACGGGGGCGGAAGAGACCCAGTACTTC
>TRBJ2-7|NA|TRBV29-1|NA
CSVEGGFSYEQYF
TGCAGCGTGGAGGGGGGATTCTCCTACGAGCAGTACTTC
>TRBJ2-7|NA|TRBV5-1|TRBD2
CASSSPGLGTYEQYF
TGCGCCAGCAGCAGCCCGGGACTAGGGACCTACGAGCAGTACTTC
>TRBJ2-1|NA|TRBV7-2|TRBD2
CASSPGLAGGSTEQFF
TGTGCCAGCAGCCCGGGACTAGCGGGGGGGAGTACAGAGCAGTTCTTC
>TRBJ1-2|few|TRBV29-1|NA
CSVASLEDGYTF
TGCAGCGTGGCTTCCTTGGAAGATGGCTACACCTTC
>TRBJ2-5|NA|TRBV29-1|TRBD1
CSVSTGGRRETQYF
TGCAGCGTTTCGACAGGGGGCCGGCGAGAGACCCAGTACTTC
>TRBJ2-7|NA|TRBV11-1|TRBD2
CASSFLAGSNEQYF
TGTGCCAGCAGCTTCCTAGCGGGATCTAACGAGCAGTACTTC
>TRBJ2-5|NA|TRBV20-1|NA
CSAREPDEQYF
TGCAGTGCTAGAGAGCCTGATGAGCAGTACTTC
>TRBJ2-1|NA|TRBV20-1|TRBD1
CSARAGGRRPRYNEQFF
TGCAGTGCTAGAGCAGGGGGACGGCGACCACGATACAATGAGCAGTTCTTC
>TRBJ2-1|few|TRBV29-1|TRBD1
CSVGRDRYNEQFF
TGCAGCGTTGGCCGGGACAGGTACAATGAGCAGTTCTTC
>TRBJ2-7|once|TRBV20-1|NA
CSARDRGRSFYEQYF
TGCAGTGCTAGAGATCGGGGCAGGTCCTTCTACGAGCAGTACTTC
>TRBJ2-3|NA|TRBV9|TRBD2
CASSFGLAGATDTQYF
TGTGCCAGCAGCTTTGGACTAGCGGGGGCCACAGATACGCAGTATTTT
>TRBJ2-5|NA|TRBV6-2/TRBV6-3|NA
CASVGPETQYF
TGTGCCAGTGTAGGGCCGGAGACCCAGTACTTC
>TRBJ2-1|few|TRBV20-1|TRBD2
CSAPFRGRAEFF
TGCAGTGCCCCCTTTCGCGGGAGGGCCGAGTTCTTC
>TRBJ2-3|NA|TRBV29-1|TRBD2
CSVVGGGKDTQYF
TGCAGCGTAGTGGGGGGGGGAAAAGATACGCAGTATTTT
>TRBJ1-2|NA|TRBV7-9|NA
CASSSPYPDYGYTF
TGTGCCAGCAGCTCCCCCTACCCGGACTATGGCTACACCTTC
>TRBJ1-2|many|TRBV7-3|TRBD1
CASSLRDRSDGYTF
TGTGCCAGCAGCTTACGGGACAGGTCGGACGGCTACACCTTC
>TRBJ2-2|NA|TRBV7-6|TRBD2
CASSSLAGVGNTGELFF
TGTGCCAGCAGCTCGCTAGCGGGAGTAGGGAACACCGGGGAGCTGTTTTTT
>TRBJ1-1|NA|TRBV5-1|NA
CASSLGMGAEAFF
TGCGCCAGCAGCTTAGGGATGGGAGCTGAAGCTTTCTTT
>TRBJ2-1|NA|TRBV12-3/TRBV12-4|TRBD1
CASSSWTGAGVWVRNEQFF
TGTGCCAGCAGTTCCTGGACAGGGGCTGGGGTATGGGTTAGGAATGAGCAGTTCTTC
>TRBJ2-3|NA|TRBV20-1|NA
CSALTPSGTDTQYF
TGCAGTGCTCTGACCCCTTCGGGTACAGATACGCAGTATTTT
>TRBJ2-7|few|TRBV10-3|NA
CAISDPGPRYEQYF
TGTGCCATCAGTGACCCGGGACCGAGATACGAGCAGTACTTC
>TRBJ2-1|few|TRBV20-1|NA
CSAKEGWNEQFF
TGCAGTGCGAAGGAGGGTTGGAATGAGCAGTTCTTC
>TRBJ2-7|NA|TRBV29-1|TRBD1
CSVENVGTEDSSYEQYF
TGCAGCGTTGAAAATGTTGGGACAGAAGACAGCTCCTACGAGCAGTACTTC
>TRBJ1-2|once|TRBV12-3/TRBV12-4|NA
CASSPRGGNTNYGYTF
TGTGCCAGCAGTCCCAGGGGAGGGAACACTAACTATGGCTACACCTTC
>TRBJ2-5|NA|TRBV10-3|NA
CAIRDLGETQYF
TGTGCCATCAGAGACCTGGGGGAGACCCAGTACTTC
>TRBJ1-1|NA|TRBV14|TRBD1
CASSHAYRGMNTEAFF
TGTGCCAGCAGCCATGCCTACAGGGGTATGAACACTGAAGCTTTCTTT
>TRBJ2-7|NA|TRBV7-2|NA
CASSLGSLASPSEQYF
TGTGCCAGCAGCTTAGGATCCCTAGCGTCTCCCTCCGAGCAGTACTTC
>TRBJ2-1|NA|TRBV14|NA
CASSSRDRPYNEQFF
TGTGCCAGCAGCAGTCGCGATAGACCCTACAATGAGCAGTTCTTC
>TRBJ1-2|once|TRBV29-1|NA
CSVVVEGPNYGYTF
TGCAGCGTTGTGGTCGAGGGCCCGAACTATGGCTACACCTTC
>TRBJ2-7|NA|TRBV5-1|TRBD2
CASSVPGLAGGRPYEQYF
TGCGCCAGCAGCGTTCCGGGACTAGCGGGAGGTCGGCCCTACGAGCAGTACTTC
>TRBJ2-1|few|TRBV5-1|NA
CASSSEGRYNEQFF
TGCGCCAGCAGCTCGGAGGGCCGGTACAATGAGCAGTTCTTC
>TRBJ2-4|NA|TRBV12-3/TRBV12-4|NA
CASSPESGASSPIQYF
TGTGCCAGCAGTCCAGAGTCGGGCGCGTCTTCGCCTATTCAGTACTTC
>TRBJ2-1|NA|TRBV20-1|NA
CSARDIKSSYNEQFF
TGCAGTGCTAGAGATATAAAGAGCTCCTACAATGAGCAGTTCTTC
>TRBJ1-2|few|TRBV18|TRBD1
CASSPLGTGVGYTF
TGTGCCAGCTCACCCCTCGGGACAGGGGTTGGCTACACCTTC
>TRBJ2-7|NA|TRBV20-1|TRBD2
CSADRRGGGSHEQYF
TGCAGTGCAGACCGAAGGGGCGGGGGGTCCCACGAGCAGTACTTC
>TRBJ2-7|NA|TRBV11-2|TRBD2
CASSPGLSGLAGYEQYF
TGTGCCAGCAGCCCGGGACTTTCGGGACTAGCGGGCTACGAGCAGTACTTC
>TRBJ2-1|NA|TRBV11-2|TRBD1
CASSLDPKGQLYNEQFF
TGTGCCAGCAGCTTAGATCCCAAGGGACAGCTCTACAATGAGCAGTTCTTC